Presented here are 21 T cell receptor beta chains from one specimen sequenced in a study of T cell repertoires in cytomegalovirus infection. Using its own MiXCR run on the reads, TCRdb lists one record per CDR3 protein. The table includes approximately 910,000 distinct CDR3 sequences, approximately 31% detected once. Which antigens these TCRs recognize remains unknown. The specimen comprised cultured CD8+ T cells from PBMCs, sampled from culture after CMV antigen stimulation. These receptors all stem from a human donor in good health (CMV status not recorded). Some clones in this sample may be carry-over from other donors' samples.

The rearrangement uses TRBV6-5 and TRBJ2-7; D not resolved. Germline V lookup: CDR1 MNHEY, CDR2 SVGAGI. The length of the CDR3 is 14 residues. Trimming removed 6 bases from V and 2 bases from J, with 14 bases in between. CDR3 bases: TGTGCCAGCAGCAACAGTCCCTGGCCCTACGAGCAGTACGTC. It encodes CASSNSPWPYEQYV.

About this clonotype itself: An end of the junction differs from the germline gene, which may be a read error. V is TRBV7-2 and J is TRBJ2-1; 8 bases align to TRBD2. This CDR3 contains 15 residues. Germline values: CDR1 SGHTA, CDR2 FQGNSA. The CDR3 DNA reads TGTTCCAGCAGCCTCTACTCGGGGGGGCCCAATGAGCAGTTCTTC. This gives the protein CSSSLYSGGPNEQFF.

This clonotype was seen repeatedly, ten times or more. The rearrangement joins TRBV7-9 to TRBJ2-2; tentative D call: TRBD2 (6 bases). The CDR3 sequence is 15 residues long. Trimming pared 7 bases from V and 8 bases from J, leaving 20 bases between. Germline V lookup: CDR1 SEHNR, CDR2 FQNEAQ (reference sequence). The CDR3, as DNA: TGTGCCAGCATGTCGGGACTCTTCCCTTTTGGGGAGCTGTTTTTT. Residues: CASMSGLFPFGELFF.

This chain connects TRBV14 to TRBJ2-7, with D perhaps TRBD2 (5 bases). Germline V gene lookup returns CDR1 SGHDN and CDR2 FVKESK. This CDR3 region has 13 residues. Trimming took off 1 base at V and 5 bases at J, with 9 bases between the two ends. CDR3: CASSQGGYHEQYV. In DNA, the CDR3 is TGTGCCAGCAGCCAAGGCGGGTACCACGAGCAGTACGTC.

The CDR3 nucleotides are TGTGCCAGCAGCCAAGATCGTGGGCCGCAATTGGGCATTCAGTACTTC. Translating gives CASSQDRGPQLGIQYF. The chain is built from TRBV14 and TRBJ2-4; D unclear. V dropped 0 bases and J dropped 9 bases, with 18 bases sitting between them. The CDR3 consists of 16 residues. CDR1 is SGHDN and CDR2 is FVKESK in the germline V gene.

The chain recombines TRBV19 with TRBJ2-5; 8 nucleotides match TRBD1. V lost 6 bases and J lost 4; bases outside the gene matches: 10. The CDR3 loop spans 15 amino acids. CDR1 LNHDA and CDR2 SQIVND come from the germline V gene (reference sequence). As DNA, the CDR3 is TGTGCCAGTAGCATTCCCACAGGGGGGCTAGAGACCCAGTACTTC. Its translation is CASSIPTGGLETQYF.

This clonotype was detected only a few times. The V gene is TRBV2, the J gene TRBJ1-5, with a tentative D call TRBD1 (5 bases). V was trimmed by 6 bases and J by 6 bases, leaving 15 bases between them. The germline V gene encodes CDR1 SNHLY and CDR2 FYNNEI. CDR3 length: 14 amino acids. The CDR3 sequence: CASSQTGIGQPQHF. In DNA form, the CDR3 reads TGTGCCAGCAGCCAAACAGGAATCGGTCAGCCCCAGCATTTT.

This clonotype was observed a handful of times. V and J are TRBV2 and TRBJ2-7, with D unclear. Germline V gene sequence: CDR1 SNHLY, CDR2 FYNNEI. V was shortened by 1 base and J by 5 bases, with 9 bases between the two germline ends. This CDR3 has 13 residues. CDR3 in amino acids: CASSEELEDEQYV. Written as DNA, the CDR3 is TGTGCCAGCAGTGAAGAGTTGGAAGACGAGCAGTACGTC.

The CDR3 sequence is CASSTPDRAGGELFF. Written as DNA, the CDR3 is TGTGCCAGCAGCACTCCGGACAGGGCTGGCGGGGAGCTGTTTTTT. V usage is TRBV7-9 and J usage is TRBJ2-2, with 8 bases matching TRBD1. J was trimmed by 7 bases and V by 5 bases; bases with no gene match: 9. In germline, CDR1 is SEHNR, CDR2 FQNEAQ (reference sequence). The CDR3 has 15 amino acids.

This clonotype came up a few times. In DNA form, the CDR3 reads TGCGCCAGCAGCCCTTCGGGACAGGGTTTACGAGGGCAGTACTTC. Translation: CASSPSGQGLRGQYF. This rearrangement joins TRBV4-1 to TRBJ2-7; 9 bases map to TRBD1. The CDR3 spans 15 residues. V lost 4 bases to trimming and J lost 9 bases; unmatched junction nucleotides: 13. The germline V gene has CDR1 MGHRA and CDR2 YSYEKL.

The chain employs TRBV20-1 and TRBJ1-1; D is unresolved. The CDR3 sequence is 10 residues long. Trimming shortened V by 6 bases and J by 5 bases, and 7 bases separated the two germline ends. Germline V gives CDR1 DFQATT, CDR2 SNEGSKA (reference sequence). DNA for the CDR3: TGCAGTGCCCCCAAGACTGAAGCTTTCTTT. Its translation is CSAPKTEAFF.

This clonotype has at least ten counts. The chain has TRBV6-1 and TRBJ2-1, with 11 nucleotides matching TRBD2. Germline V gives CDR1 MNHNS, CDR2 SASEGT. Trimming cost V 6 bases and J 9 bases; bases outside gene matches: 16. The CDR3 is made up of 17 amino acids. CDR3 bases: TGTGCCAGCAGAAAACACGACCTAGCGGGGGGTAGTAGTGAGCAGTTCTTC. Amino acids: CASRKHDLAGGSSEQFF.

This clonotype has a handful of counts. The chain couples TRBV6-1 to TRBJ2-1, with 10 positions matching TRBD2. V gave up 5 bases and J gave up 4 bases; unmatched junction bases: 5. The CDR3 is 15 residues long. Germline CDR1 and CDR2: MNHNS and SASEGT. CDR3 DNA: TGTGCCAGCAGTTATACAGCGGGGGGGTACAATGAGCAGTTCTTC. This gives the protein CASSYTAGGYNEQFF.

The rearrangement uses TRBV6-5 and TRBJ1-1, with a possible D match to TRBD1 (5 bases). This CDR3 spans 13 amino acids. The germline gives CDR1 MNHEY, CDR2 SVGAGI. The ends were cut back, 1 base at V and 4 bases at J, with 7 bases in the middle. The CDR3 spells CASSYWGGTEAFF. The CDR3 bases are TGTGCCAGCAGTTACTGGGGGGGCACTGAAGCTTTCTTT.

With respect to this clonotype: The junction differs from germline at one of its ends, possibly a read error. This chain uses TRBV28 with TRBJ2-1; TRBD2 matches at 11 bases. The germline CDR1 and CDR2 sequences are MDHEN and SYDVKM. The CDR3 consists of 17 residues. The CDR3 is CASSLGLAGGAANQQFF. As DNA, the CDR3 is TGTGCCAGCAGTTTAGGCCTAGCGGGGGGAGCCGCCAATCAGCAGTTCTTC.

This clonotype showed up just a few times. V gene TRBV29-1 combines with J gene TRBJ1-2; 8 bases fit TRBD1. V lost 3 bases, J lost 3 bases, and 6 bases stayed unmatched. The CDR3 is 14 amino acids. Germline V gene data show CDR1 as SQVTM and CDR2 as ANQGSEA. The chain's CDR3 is CSVEPTGQDYGYTF. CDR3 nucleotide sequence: TGCAGCGTTGAGCCGACGGGACAGGACTATGGCTACACCTTC.

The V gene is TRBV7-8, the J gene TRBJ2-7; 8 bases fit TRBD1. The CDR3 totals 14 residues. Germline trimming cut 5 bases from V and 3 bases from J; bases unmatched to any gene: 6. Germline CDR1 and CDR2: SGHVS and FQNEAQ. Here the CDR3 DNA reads TGTGCCAGCAGCCCCCGACAGGGGCTCTACGAGCAGTACTTC. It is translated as CASSPRQGLYEQYF.

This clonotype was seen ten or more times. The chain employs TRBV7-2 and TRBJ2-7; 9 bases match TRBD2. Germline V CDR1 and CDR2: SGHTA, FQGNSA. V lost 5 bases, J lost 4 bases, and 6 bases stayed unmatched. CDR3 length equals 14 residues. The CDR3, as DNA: TGTGCCAGCAGCCACTCTAGCGGGGTTTACGAGCAGTACGTC. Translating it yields CASSHSSGVYEQYV.

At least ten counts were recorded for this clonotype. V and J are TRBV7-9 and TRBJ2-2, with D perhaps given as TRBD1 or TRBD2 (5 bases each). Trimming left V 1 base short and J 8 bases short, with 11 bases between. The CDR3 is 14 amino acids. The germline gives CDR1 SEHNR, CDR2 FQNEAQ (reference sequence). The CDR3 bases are TGTGCCAGCAGCTTAGTAGGGGACGTGGGGGAGCTGTTTTTT. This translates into CASSLVGDVGELFF.

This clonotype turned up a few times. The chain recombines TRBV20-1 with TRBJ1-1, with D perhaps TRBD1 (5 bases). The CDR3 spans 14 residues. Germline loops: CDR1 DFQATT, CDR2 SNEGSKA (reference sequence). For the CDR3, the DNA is TGCAATCCTACAGTACCCAGGGAGGGGACTGAAGCTTTCTTT. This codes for CNPTVPREGTEAFF.

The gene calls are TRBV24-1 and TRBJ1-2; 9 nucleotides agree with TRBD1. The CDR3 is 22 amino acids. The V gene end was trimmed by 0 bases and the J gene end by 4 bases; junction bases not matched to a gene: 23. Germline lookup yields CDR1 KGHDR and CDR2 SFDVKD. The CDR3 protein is CATSDLRQGVCVDPLVCYGYTF. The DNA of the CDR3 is TGTGCCACCAGTGATTTGCGACAGGGGGTTTGTGTAGACCCCCTGGTTTGCTATGGCTACACCTTC.